This T cell receptor (beta chain) is drawn from a study of T cell changes during pregnancy in multiple sclerosis. Measured with immunoSEQ multiplex PCR; TCRdb has only the in-frame clones, and not every one. Of about 58,000 clones listed, roughly nine tenths were seen once; the top ten hold about 0.5%. CDR1 and CDR2 (germline): SGHRS, YFSETQ. Deletions cut 3 bases from V and 8 bases from J, with 17 bases between. The CDR3 totals 14 residues. Sequencing was performed on CD4+ T cells from peripheral blood mononuclear cells, taken after pregnancy. The receptor's source is a female donor in good health, enrolled as a control in a pregnancy study. The chain uses TRBV5-1 and TRBJ1-1, with unresolved D. The CDR3 bases are TGCGCCAGCAGCTCGGAGGGTGCGAGGTTAGAAGCTTTCTTT. It translates to CASSSEGARLEAFF.